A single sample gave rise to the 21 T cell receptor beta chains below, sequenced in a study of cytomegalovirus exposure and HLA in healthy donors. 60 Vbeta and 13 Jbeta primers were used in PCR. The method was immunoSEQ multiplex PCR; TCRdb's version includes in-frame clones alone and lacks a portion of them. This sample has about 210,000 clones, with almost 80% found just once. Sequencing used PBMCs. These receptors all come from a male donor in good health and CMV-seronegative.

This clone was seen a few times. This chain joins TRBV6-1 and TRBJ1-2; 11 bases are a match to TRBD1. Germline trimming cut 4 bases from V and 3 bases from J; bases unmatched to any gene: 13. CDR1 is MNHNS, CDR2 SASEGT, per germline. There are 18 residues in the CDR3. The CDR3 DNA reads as TGTGCCAGCAGTGCCGTACTGGGACAGGGGGAATGGTACTATGGCTACACCTTC. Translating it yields CASSAVLGQGEWYYGYTF.

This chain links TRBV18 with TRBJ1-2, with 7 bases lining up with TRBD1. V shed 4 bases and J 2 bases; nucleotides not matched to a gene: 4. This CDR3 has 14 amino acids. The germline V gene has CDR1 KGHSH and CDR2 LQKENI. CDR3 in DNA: TGTGCCAGCTCACTAAGGGGGCGCAACTATGGCTACACCTTC. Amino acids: CASSLRGRNYGYTF. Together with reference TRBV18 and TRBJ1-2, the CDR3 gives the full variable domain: NAGVMQNPRHLVRRRGQEARLRCSPMKGHSHVYWYRQLPEEGLKFMVYLQKENIIDESGMPKERFSAEFPKEGPSILRIQQVVRGDSAAYFCASSLRGRNYGYTFGSGTRLTVV.

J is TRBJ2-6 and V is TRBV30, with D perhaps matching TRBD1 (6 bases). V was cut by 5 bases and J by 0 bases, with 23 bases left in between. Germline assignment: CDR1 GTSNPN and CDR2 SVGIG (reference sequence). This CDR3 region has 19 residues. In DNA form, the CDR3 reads TGTGCCTGGCATCACTATTGGACAGACACTAGCTCTGGGGCCAACGTCCTGACTTTC. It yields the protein CAWHHYWTDTSSGANVLTF.

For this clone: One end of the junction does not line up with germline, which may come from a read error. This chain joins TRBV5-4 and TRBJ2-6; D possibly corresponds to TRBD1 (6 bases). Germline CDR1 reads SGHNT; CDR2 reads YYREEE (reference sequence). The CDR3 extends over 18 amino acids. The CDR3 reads CASSRMGTSNSGTNVLTF. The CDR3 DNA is TGTGCCAGCAGCAGGATGGGGACAAGTAACTCTGGGACCAACGTCCTGACTTTC.

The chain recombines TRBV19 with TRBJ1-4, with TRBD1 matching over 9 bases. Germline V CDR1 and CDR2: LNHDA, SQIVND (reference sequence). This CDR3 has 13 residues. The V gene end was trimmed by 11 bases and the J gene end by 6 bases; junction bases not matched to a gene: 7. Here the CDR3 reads CAARGQGDEKLFF. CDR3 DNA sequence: TGTGCCGCCCGGGGACAGGGAGATGAAAAACTGTTTTTT.

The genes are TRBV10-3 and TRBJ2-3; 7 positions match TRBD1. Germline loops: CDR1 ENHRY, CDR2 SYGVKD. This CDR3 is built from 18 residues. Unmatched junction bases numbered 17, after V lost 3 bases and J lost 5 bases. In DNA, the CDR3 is TGTGCCATCAGTGACTACGATTCTCCAAAGGGGGCAATAGATACGCAGTATTTT. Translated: CAISDYDSPKGAIDTQYF.

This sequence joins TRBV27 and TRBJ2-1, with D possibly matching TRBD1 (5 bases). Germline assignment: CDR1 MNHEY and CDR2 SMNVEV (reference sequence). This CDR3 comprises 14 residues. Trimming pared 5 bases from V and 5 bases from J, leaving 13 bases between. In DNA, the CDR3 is TGTGCCAGCAGTGACAGTCCCCGTAACAATGAGCAGTTCTTC. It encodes CASSDSPRNNEQFF.

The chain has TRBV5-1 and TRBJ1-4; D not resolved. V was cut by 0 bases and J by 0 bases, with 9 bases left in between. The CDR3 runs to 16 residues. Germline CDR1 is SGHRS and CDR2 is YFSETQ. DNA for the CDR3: TGCGCCAGCAGCTTGGGAACAGTGGCAACTAATGAAAAACTGTTTTTT. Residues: CASSLGTVATNEKLFF.

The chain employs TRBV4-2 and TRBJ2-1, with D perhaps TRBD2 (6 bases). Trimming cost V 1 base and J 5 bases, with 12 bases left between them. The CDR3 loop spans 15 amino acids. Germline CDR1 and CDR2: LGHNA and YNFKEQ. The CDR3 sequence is CASSQAGVTDNEQFF. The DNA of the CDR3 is TGTGCCAGCAGCCAAGCGGGAGTTACGGACAATGAGCAGTTCTTC.

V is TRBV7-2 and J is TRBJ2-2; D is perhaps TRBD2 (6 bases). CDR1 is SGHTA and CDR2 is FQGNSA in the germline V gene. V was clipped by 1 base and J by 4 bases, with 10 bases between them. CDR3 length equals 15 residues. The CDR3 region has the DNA TGTGCCAGCAGCTTAGTACTAGCCAGCACCGGGGAGCTGTTTTTT. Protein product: CASSLVLASTGELFF.

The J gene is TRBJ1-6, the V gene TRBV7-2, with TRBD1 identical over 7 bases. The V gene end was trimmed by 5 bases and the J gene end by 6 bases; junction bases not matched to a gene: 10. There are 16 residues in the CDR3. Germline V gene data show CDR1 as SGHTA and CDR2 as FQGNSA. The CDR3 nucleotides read TGTGCCAGCAGCAATAACAGGGGATCCCCTAATTCACCCCTCCACTTT. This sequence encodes CASSNNRGSPNSPLHF.

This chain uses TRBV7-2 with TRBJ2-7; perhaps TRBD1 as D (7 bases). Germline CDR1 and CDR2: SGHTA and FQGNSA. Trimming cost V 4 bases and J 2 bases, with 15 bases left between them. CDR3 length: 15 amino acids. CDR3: CASSSYAGQPYEQYF. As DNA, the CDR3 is TGTGCCAGCAGCTCCTATGCGGGACAGCCCTACGAGCAGTACTTC.

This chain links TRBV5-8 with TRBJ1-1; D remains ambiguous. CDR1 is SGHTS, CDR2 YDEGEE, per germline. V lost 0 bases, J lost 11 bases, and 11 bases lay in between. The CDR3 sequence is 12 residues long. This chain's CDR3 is CASSLAHGRAFF. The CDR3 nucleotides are TGTGCCAGCAGCTTGGCCCACGGGAGGGCTTTCTTT.

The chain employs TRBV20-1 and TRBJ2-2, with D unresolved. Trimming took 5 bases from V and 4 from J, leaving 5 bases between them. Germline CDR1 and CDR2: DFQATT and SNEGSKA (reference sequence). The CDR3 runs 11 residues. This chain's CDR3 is CSALSTGELFF. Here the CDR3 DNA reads TGCAGTGCTCTCTCCACCGGGGAGCTGTTTTTT.

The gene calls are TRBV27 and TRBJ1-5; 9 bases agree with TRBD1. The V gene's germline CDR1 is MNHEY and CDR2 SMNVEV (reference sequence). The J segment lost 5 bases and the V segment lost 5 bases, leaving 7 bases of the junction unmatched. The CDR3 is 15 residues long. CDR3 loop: CASSPMGQGDQPQHF. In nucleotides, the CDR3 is TGTGCCAGCAGTCCCATGGGACAGGGCGATCAGCCCCAGCATTTT.

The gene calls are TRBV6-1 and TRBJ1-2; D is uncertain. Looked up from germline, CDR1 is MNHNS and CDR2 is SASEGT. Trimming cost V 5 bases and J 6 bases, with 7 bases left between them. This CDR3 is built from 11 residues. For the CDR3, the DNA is TGTGCCAGCAGTTACGGGGATGGCTACACCTTC. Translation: CASSYGDGYTF.

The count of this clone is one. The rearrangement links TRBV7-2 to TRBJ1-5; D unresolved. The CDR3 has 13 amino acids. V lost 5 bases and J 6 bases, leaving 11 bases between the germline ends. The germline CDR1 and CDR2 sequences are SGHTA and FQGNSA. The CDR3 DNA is TGTGCCAGCAGCCTCTCGGGTGGTCAGCCCCAGCATTTT. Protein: CASSLSGGQPQHF.

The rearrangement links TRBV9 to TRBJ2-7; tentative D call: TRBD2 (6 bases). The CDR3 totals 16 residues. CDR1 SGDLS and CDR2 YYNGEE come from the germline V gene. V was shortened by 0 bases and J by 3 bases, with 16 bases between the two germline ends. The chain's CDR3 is CASSVGASEYLYEQYF. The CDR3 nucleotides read TGTGCCAGCAGCGTAGGGGCTAGCGAATACCTCTACGAGCAGTACTTC.

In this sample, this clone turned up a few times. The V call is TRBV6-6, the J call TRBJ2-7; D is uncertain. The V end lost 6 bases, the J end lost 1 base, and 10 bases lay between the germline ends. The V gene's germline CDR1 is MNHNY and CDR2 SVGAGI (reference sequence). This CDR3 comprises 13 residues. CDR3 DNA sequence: TGTGCCAGCAGGGCAGGTGGGTCCTACGAGCAGTACTTC. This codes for CASRAGGSYEQYF.

Written as DNA, the CDR3 is TGTGCCAGCAGTTACGTGGCGGGGTCCACAGATACGCAGTATTTT. Encoded protein: CASSYVAGSTDTQYF. The V call is TRBV6-5, the J call TRBJ2-3, with D possibly being TRBD2 (6 bases). The CDR3 covers 15 residues. Germline lookup yields CDR1 MNHEY and CDR2 SVGAGI. Trimming removed 2 bases from V and 2 bases from J, with 11 bases in between.

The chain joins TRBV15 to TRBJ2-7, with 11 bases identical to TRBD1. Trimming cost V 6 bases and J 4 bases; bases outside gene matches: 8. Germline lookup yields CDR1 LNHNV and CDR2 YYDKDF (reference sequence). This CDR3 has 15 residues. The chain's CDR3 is CATSSPGQGEYEQYF. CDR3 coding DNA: TGTGCCACCAGTTCTCCGGGACAGGGGGAGTACGAGCAGTACTTC.